This T cell receptor beta chain was sequenced in a study of long-term antiretroviral therapy in people with HIV. Study information: Collection dates of the earliest samples fall about a decade before the 2015 immediate-ART recommendation.

The assay, immunoSEQ v3.0, was run at survey level. Data came from immunoSEQ multiplex PCR; TCRdb stores just in-frame clones and leaves some out. Among 29,000 or so clones listed, 95% were seen once. Roughly 0.85-11 million cryopreserved PBMC were held in samples before DNA extraction. As to this clone: The target antigen is unknown.

Overall study findings and caveats: Blood, drawn from the mid-2000s to the late 2010s, may reflect older ART regimens. The study found that diversity rose after ART but stayed below transplant donor controls.

The TCR originated in a man aged 30-40 years with HIV. The starting material was unsorted PBMCs, obtained 5.3 years after starting antiretroviral therapy.

The CDR3 reads CSVVTASSGGYTF. CDR3 DNA sequence: TGCAGCGTAGTGACAGCTTCTTCGGGTGGCTACACCTTC. The chain couples TRBV29-1 to TRBJ1-2; D possibly corresponds to TRBD1 (5 bases). V was clipped by 6 bases and J by 7 bases, with 18 bases between them. The germline gives CDR1 SQVTM, CDR2 ANQGSEA. This CDR3 spans 13 amino acids.